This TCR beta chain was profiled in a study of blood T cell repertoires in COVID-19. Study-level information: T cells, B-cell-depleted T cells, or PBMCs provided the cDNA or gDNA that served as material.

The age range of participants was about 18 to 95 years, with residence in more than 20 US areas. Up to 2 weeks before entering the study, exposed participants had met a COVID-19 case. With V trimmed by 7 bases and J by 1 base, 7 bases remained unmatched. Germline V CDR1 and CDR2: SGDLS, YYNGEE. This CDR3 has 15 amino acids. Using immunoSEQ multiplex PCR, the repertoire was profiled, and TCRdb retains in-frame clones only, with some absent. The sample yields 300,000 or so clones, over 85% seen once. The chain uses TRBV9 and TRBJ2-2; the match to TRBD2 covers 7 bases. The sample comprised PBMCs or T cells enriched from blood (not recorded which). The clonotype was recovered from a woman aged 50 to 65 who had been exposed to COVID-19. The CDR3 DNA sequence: TGTGCCAGCCACCCCGGGGGGATGAACACCGGGGAGCTGTTTTTT. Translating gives CASHPGGMNTGELFF.